The rows below give T cell receptor beta chains drawn from one sample of a study of cytomegalovirus exposure and HLA in healthy donors. Only in-frame clones appear in the TCRdb table, and some are missing; sequencing was by immunoSEQ multiplex PCR. Here the sample spans 150,000 to 200,000 clones, over 70% being singletons. Sample: PBMCs. The receptor source for this set is a middle-aged man in good health and CMV-seropositive. CDR3s include the opening cysteine and the closing phenylalanine or tryptophan. D genes are given only for firm matches. Not every row has a clone size; where given, it reads once, few, many or a size class.

DNA: TGTGCCATCAGTGAAGGAAGGACTAGCGGGAGGCAAGTCCCCAACGAGCAGTACTTC; CDR3: CAISEGRTSGRQVPNEQYF; D: TRBD2; size: NA; V: TRBV10-3; J: TRBJ2-7
DNA: TGTGCCAGCAGCCTAGCGGAGGTTACCTACGAGCAGTACTTC; CDR3: CASSLAEVTYEQYF; D: TRBD2; size: NA; V: TRBV28; J: TRBJ2-7
DNA: TGTGCCAGCAGCTTATCGGGGTCGCGCGGCTACACCTTC; CDR3: CASSLSGSRGYTF; D: NA; size: NA; V: TRBV7-2; J: TRBJ1-2
DNA: TGTGCCAGCAGTGGGGACAGCTACGAGCAGTACTTC; CDR3: CASSGDSYEQYF; D: TRBD1; size: NA; V: TRBV2; J: TRBJ2-7
DNA: TGTGCCAGTACCCCTTGGGTGGGGGGGAATCAGCCCCAGCATTTT; CDR3: CASTPWVGGNQPQHF; D: NA; size: NA; V: TRBV19; J: TRBJ1-5
DNA: TGTGCCAGCAGCTTAGAGGCTCTAGCGGGAGTATACGAGCAGTACTTC; CDR3: CASSLEALAGVYEQYF; D: TRBD2; size: NA; V: TRBV7-2; J: TRBJ2-7
DNA: TGTGCCAGCAGCTTGGGGGACAGGGCGAACTATGGCTACACCTTC; CDR3: CASSLGDRANYGYTF; D: TRBD1; size: NA; V: TRBV5-4; J: TRBJ1-2
DNA: TGTGCCAGCACCCCCCTGGGGACAGGGAGCTACGAGCAGTACTTC; CDR3: CASTPLGTGSYEQYF; D: TRBD1; size: NA; V: TRBV7-6; J: TRBJ2-7
DNA: TGCGCCAGCAGCGACCAGGGACAGGCATTTGAAAAACTGTTTTTT; CDR3: CASSDQGQAFEKLFF; D: TRBD1; size: few; V: TRBV5-1; J: TRBJ1-4
DNA: TGTGCCAGCAGTTACTCGGCGCGGCTTTACAATGAGCAGTTCTTC; CDR3: CASSYSARLYNEQFF; D: NA; size: NA; V: TRBV6-6; J: TRBJ2-1
DNA: TGCGCCAGCAGCCAAGATGATGGGGCTAGCGTTGGGAATGAGCAGTTCTTC; CDR3: CASSQDDGASVGNEQFF; D: NA; size: NA; V: TRBV4-1; J: TRBJ2-1
DNA: TGTGCCAGCAGCTTAGGTGCGGACAGGGTCACAGATACGCAGTATTTT; CDR3: CASSLGADRVTDTQYF; D: TRBD1; size: NA; V: TRBV7-2; J: TRBJ2-3
DNA: TGTGCCATCAGTGGGGACAACAGGGGAGGAACCTACGAGCAGTACTTC; CDR3: CAISGDNRGGTYEQYF; D: NA; size: few; V: TRBV10-3; J: TRBJ2-7
DNA: TGTGCCAGCTCACGAAACACCGGGACAGTTTACAATGAGCAGTTCTTC; CDR3: CASSRNTGTVYNEQFF; D: TRBD1; size: NA; V: TRBV18; J: TRBJ2-1
DNA: TGTGCCAGCAGTGTAACAGGTGGAGCGAACACCGGGGAGCTGTTTTTT; CDR3: CASSVTGGANTGELFF; D: NA; size: NA; V: TRBV2; J: TRBJ2-2
DNA: TGTGCCAGCAGTTACGGGACTAGCGGGAGGAATGAGCAGTTCTTC; CDR3: CASSYGTSGRNEQFF; D: TRBD2; size: NA; V: TRBV6-5; J: TRBJ2-1
DNA: TGTGCCAGCAGCTCTACAGGGTTCCAAGAGACCCAGTACTTC; CDR3: CASSSTGFQETQYF; D: NA; size: NA; V: TRBV5-4; J: TRBJ2-5
DNA: TGTGCCAGCAGTGAACGGTGGGGGCTTGAAAAACTGTTTTTT; CDR3: CASSERWGLEKLFF; D: NA; size: few; V: TRBV2; J: TRBJ1-4
DNA: TGTGCCAGCAGCACGCTAGCGGGAGGGTTCGACGAGCAGTACTTC; CDR3: CASSTLAGGFDEQYF; D: TRBD2; size: NA; V: TRBV11-2; J: TRBJ2-7
DNA: TGTGCCAGTAGCCTGACAGGGGGCGAGGGCGAGCAGTACTTC; CDR3: CASSLTGGEGEQYF; D: TRBD1; size: NA; V: TRBV19; J: TRBJ2-7
DNA: TGTGCCAGCAGCTTAGGACTAGCGGGAGGAACAACAGATACGCAGTATTTT; CDR3: CASSLGLAGGTTDTQYF; D: TRBD2; size: NA; V: TRBV7-9; J: TRBJ2-3
DNA: TGTGCCAGCAGTTGTGGGACAGGGAGGTTCACAGATACGCAGTATTTT; CDR3: CASSCGTGRFTDTQYF; D: TRBD1; size: once; V: TRBV27; J: TRBJ2-3
DNA: TGTGCCAGCGGGGGGACAGCTTCTAACTATGGCTACACCTTC; CDR3: CASGGTASNYGYTF; D: TRBD1; size: NA; V: TRBV2; J: TRBJ1-2
DNA: TGTGCCAGCTCTCCCCGAGACAGGGTGGAATACTATGGCTACACCTTC; CDR3: CASSPRDRVEYYGYTF; D: TRBD1; size: NA; V: TRBV18; J: TRBJ1-2
DNA: TGCGCCAGCAGCCCTGCAAATCAGGGGGCGGTGGACACTGAAGCTTTCTTT; CDR3: CASSPANQGAVDTEAFF; D: TRBD1; size: NA; V: TRBV5-1; J: TRBJ1-1
DNA: TGTGCCAGCAGCAATCCCGGGACAGGGGATGAAAAACTGTTTTTT; CDR3: CASSNPGTGDEKLFF; D: TRBD1; size: NA; V: TRBV6-1; J: TRBJ1-4
DNA: TGTGCCAGCAGCTTGCGGGCTGGAGCGGGGTACAATGAGCAGTTCTTC; CDR3: CASSLRAGAGYNEQFF; D: TRBD2; size: NA; V: TRBV5-6; J: TRBJ2-1
DNA: TGTGCCAGCAGCCCCCAGACAGGGATACATCCCTACGAGCAGTACTTC; CDR3: CASSPQTGIHPYEQYF; D: TRBD1; size: NA; V: TRBV9; J: TRBJ2-7
DNA: TGTGCCAGCAGCTTGGCCATGGGACAGGACCACGAGCAGTACTTC; CDR3: CASSLAMGQDHEQYF; D: TRBD1; size: NA; V: TRBV5-4; J: TRBJ2-7
DNA: TGCGCCAGCAGCTTGAGGCGGGAGAGTGAGCAGTTCTTC; CDR3: CASSLRRESEQFF; D: TRBD2; size: NA; V: TRBV5-1; J: TRBJ2-1
DNA: TGTGCTAGCAGCCGTGGACTGCCGAATGAGCAGTTCTTC; CDR3: CASSRGLPNEQFF; D: NA; size: NA; V: TRBV7-7; J: TRBJ2-1
DNA: TGTGCCAGCAGTCCTGGGGGGACGGACTATGGCTACACCTTC; CDR3: CASSPGGTDYGYTF; D: NA; size: NA; V: TRBV6-1; J: TRBJ1-2
DNA: TGCGCCAGCAGCTGGAGCCAACAGGGGGGCGGCACAGATACGCAGTATTTT; CDR3: CASSWSQQGGGTDTQYF; D: TRBD1; size: NA; V: TRBV5-1; J: TRBJ2-3
DNA: TGTGCGTTAGCGGGAGATGGTACAGATACGCAGTATTTT; CDR3: CALAGDGTDTQYF; D: TRBD2; size: NA; V: TRBV6-5; J: TRBJ2-3
DNA: TGTGCCAGCAGCTTATGGGAGTTAAATTCACCCCTCCACTTT; CDR3: CASSLWELNSPLHF; D: NA; size: NA; V: TRBV7-2; J: TRBJ1-6
DNA: TGCGCCAGCAGTTTTACGACCGCGGGAGGAGAGACCCAGTACTTC; CDR3: CASSFTTAGGETQYF; D: TRBD2; size: NA; V: TRBV10-2; J: TRBJ2-5
DNA: TGTGCCAGCAGCAAAAACTTCCAGGGTGAAGCTTTCTTT; CDR3: CASSKNFQGEAFF; D: NA; size: few; V: TRBV5-8; J: TRBJ1-1
DNA: TGTGCCAGCAGCCTACTAGCGGGGACCCAAGAGACCCAGTACTTC; CDR3: CASSLLAGTQETQYF; D: TRBD2; size: few; V: TRBV5-6; J: TRBJ2-5
DNA: TGCAGTGCTGGGCGGGAAGAGGAGCTGTTTTTT; CDR3: CSAGREEELFF; D: NA; size: once; V: TRBV20-1; J: TRBJ2-2
DNA: TGTGCCAGCAGCTCCCCCCGTGAAGGACTAGCACTAACCGGGGAGCTGTTTTTT; CDR3: CASSSPREGLALTGELFF; D: TRBD2; size: NA; V: TRBV9; J: TRBJ2-2
DNA: TGTGCCAGCAGCCAAGGCGGGGTGCAGGGCTACGAGCAGTACTTC; CDR3: CASSQGGVQGYEQYF; D: NA; size: NA; V: TRBV4-2; J: TRBJ2-7
DNA: TGTGCCAGCAGCTTAATTTTCTCAGGGGGCAGGTTCTTC; CDR3: CASSLIFSGGRFF; D: TRBD1; size: NA; V: TRBV7-2; J: TRBJ2-1
DNA: TGTGCCAGCAAACGGGGAGCGGGAGACCCAGATACGCAGTATTTT; CDR3: CASKRGAGDPDTQYF; D: TRBD2; size: NA; V: TRBV9; J: TRBJ2-3
DNA: TGTGCCAGCAGGGTCACAGTTGGGAACACCATATATTTT; CDR3: CASRVTVGNTIYF; D: NA; size: NA; V: TRBV2; J: TRBJ1-3
DNA: TGTGCCAGCAGCTTAGACAGGGGAAACGAGCAGTACTTC; CDR3: CASSLDRGNEQYF; D: TRBD1; size: once; V: TRBV5-6; J: TRBJ2-7
DNA: TGTGCCAGCAGCGGGAGTAGCGGGAGCAGAGAGACCCAGTACTTC; CDR3: CASSGSSGSRETQYF; D: TRBD2; size: NA; V: TRBV5-6; J: TRBJ2-5
DNA: TGCGCCAGCAGCTTGGCAGTTCCGTCAACTAATGAAAAACTGTTTTTT; CDR3: CASSLAVPSTNEKLFF; D: NA; size: NA; V: TRBV5-1; J: TRBJ1-4
DNA: TGTGCCAGCAGTATATCGGGGGTCATTGGAGCTTTCTTT; CDR3: CASSISGVIGAFF; D: NA; size: NA; V: TRBV6-1; J: TRBJ1-1
DNA: TGTGCCAGCAGCCTACAGGGGGCTGAGCAGTTCTTC; CDR3: CASSLQGAEQFF; D: TRBD1; size: NA; V: TRBV7-6; J: TRBJ2-1
DNA: TGTGCCAGCAGACTTCTAGCGGAGGGACAAGAGACCCAGTACTTC; CDR3: CASRLLAEGQETQYF; D: TRBD2; size: NA; V: TRBV6-5; J: TRBJ2-5
DNA: TGCGCCAGCAGTGGGGACAGGGTTGCCGGGGAGCTGTTTTTT; CDR3: CASSGDRVAGELFF; D: TRBD1; size: NA; V: TRBV10-2; J: TRBJ2-2
DNA: TGTGCCGCCCGACTAGCGGGAGGGAACAATGAGCAGTTCTTC; CDR3: CAARLAGGNNEQFF; D: TRBD2; size: NA; V: TRBV6-1; J: TRBJ2-1
DNA: TGTGCCAGCAGTGTTACTAGCGTCGGGGAAACAGATACGCAGTATTTT; CDR3: CASSVTSVGETDTQYF; D: TRBD2; size: NA; V: TRBV28; J: TRBJ2-3
DNA: TGTGCCAGCAGCGGGACAGCCTTAGGGGAGACCCAGTACTTC; CDR3: CASSGTALGETQYF; D: NA; size: once; V: TRBV9; J: TRBJ2-5
DNA: TGTGCCAGCAGTTTTCCGGGACTTAATGAAAAACTGTTTTTT; CDR3: CASSFPGLNEKLFF; D: NA; size: NA; V: TRBV27; J: TRBJ1-4